There are many counts of the clone carrying this T cell receptor (beta chain). Antigen: not known. The CDR3 is 16 residues long. Germline CDR1 and CDR2: SGHRS and YFSETQ. Trimming took 0 bases from V and 1 from J; bases not matched to a gene: 6. Template switching supplied a universal primer site; unique molecular identifiers were carried on the cDNA. TCRdb called the 5' RACE reads again in MiXCR, with one record for every CDR3 protein. Counted here are approximately 670,000 distinct CDR3 sequences, approximately 6.1% occurring once; the ten biggest clones make up approximately 2%. The entry originates in a study of identical twins. Study-level findings and limits: Invariant MAIT and iNKT cells may have partly biased zero-insertion analyses. The authors drew conclusions from cross-sectional statistical analysis rather than following the same donors. Within monozygotic twins, out-of-frame TCR alpha sharing was underestimated by the models.

The origin of this receptor is a man between 18 and 35 years old in good health. The source material was naive T cells sorted from blood. The V call is TRBV5-1, the J call TRBJ1-1, with 7 nucleotides matching TRBD1. CDR3 coding DNA: TGCGCCAGCAGCTTGGCCGCAGGGGGTCAGAACACTGAAGCTTTCTTT. Encoded protein: CASSLAAGGQNTEAFF.